Listed below are T cell receptor beta chains from one sample, sequenced in a study of cytomegalovirus exposure and HLA in healthy donors. The assay was immunoSEQ multiplex PCR, and TCRdb's table has in-frame clones only and misses some. Of around 130,000 clones in the sample, about 85% were seen once. Sequencing input: PBMCs. The receptors come from a woman aged 30 to 39 in good health and CMV-seronegative. The CDR3 runs from the conserved cysteine through the conserved F or W. Each record gives: clone size, V gene, CDR3 protein. For some rows the clone size is stated as once, few or many, or as a class when expanded; others skip it.

NA | TRBV2 | CASSVGGYTF
NA | TRBV7-9 | CASSYWTSGNTGELFF
NA | TRBV11-2 | CASSFSGGEQFF
NA | TRBV11-3 | CASSLGAETQYF
NA | TRBV6-6 | CASTTGVDEQYF
NA | TRBV6-5 | CASSYSRQPNTGELFF
NA | TRBV4-2 | CASSQEGGAARDGYTF
NA | TRBV18 | CASSPPRTGGAYEKLFF
NA | TRBV11-2 | CASSSLAGASYEQYF
once | TRBV20-1 | CSAQTLETQYF
NA | TRBV19 | CASSIATRGGNQPQHF
NA | TRBV7-8 | CASSLSAGGTEAFF
once | TRBV7-2 | CASSQTGGIGYTF
NA | TRBV9 | CASSVAMNTEAFF
NA | TRBV6-5 | CARGQASYEQYF
NA | TRBV25-1 | CASSELAGGKGELFF
NA | TRBV6-6 | CASTQGGGGVFYEQYF
NA | TRBV5-1 | CASRDRNSGNTIYF
NA | TRBV2 | CASSGEKLFF
few | TRBV19 | CASSSREYNSPLHF
NA | TRBV19 | CASSRGEAHGYTF
NA | TRBV19 | CASSISQGWDTEAFF
once | TRBV18 | CASSSGQGQKLFF
NA | TRBV6-6 | CASRGGLNTEAFF
NA | TRBV9 | CASSPSGATNEKLFF
many | TRBV9 | CASSVGFTGAYEQYF
NA | TRBV20-1 | CSLTYQETQYF
few | TRBV4-3 | CASSQEQRGYNEQFF
NA | TRBV6-1 | CASSGGLAGKNIQYF
NA | TRBV5-5 | CASSLGGSVNQPQHF
NA | TRBV7-2 | CASSTIHEQFF
NA | TRBV6-5 | CASSYGRAYEQYF
NA | TRBV28 | CASIRGHQETQYF